This paragraph covers one TCR beta chain sequence. What it binds is unknown. This entry is derived from a study of T cell responses to AZD1222 COVID-19 vaccine. Study-wide background: Samples with a second dose at about 4 or about 12 weeks were pooled together.

Produced via immunoSEQ multiplex PCR; TCRdb's table is partial and in-frame only. This table has about 120,000 clones, about 88% appearing once. Findings and caveats of the study: Reports say nearly half of spike-specific TCRs go after unmutated variant regions.

The TCR was taken from an adult in good health. The material was peripheral blood, obtained on day 0 of AZD1222 vaccination.

DNA of the CDR3: TGTGCCAGCAGCGTCGTGAGGAACACTGAAGCTTTCTTT. Encoded protein: CASSVVRNTEAFF. This chain joins TRBV6-4 and TRBJ1-1, with D uncertain. The V end lost 6 bases, the J end lost 1 base, and 9 bases lay between the germline ends. Germline CDR1 is MRHNA and CDR2 is SNTAGT. This CDR3 contains 13 residues.